This TCR beta chain was sequenced during a study of T cells expressing NK-cell markers. The CDR3 runs to 15 residues. Looked up from germline, CDR1 is SNHLY and CDR2 is FYNNEI. TCRdb processed the 5' RACE reads again and assigns one entry to each CDR3 protein, with no DNA. The sample shows 150,000 to 180,000 distinct CDR3 sequences, and 37% sits with its ten largest clones. The specimen sequenced was blood T cells: a sorted CD56 or NKG2C T cell subset, CD4+ or CD8+ T cells, or bulk PBMC T cells (not recorded which). This receptor was identified in a woman between 50 and 59 years old in good health. V usage is TRBV2 and J usage is TRBJ2-1. The CDR3 protein is CASSEYGSEGNEQFF.